Listed below are T cell receptor beta chains from one sample, sequenced in a study of T cells expressing NK-cell markers. TCRdb reprocessed the 5' RACE reads, with one entry per CDR3 protein and no DNA. Its table lists about 260,000 distinct CDR3 sequences. The sample comprised blood T cells: a sorted CD56 or NKG2C T cell subset, CD4+ or CD8+ T cells, or bulk PBMC T cells (not recorded which). The receptors originated from a man aged 18 to 29 in good health. Both conserved end residues are part of each CDR3. Fields, in order: J gene, V gene, CDR3 protein.

J gene: TRBJ2-7
V gene: TRBV6-1
CDR3 protein: CASRPLANLHYEQYF

J gene: TRBJ2-7
V gene: TRBV29-1
CDR3 protein: CSAQPGLAAYEQYF

J gene: TRBJ2-7
V gene: TRBV20-1
CDR3 protein: CSARDRLYEQYF

J gene: TRBJ2-5
V gene: TRBV29-1
CDR3 protein: CSVVQGSGRETQYF

J gene: TRBJ2-5
V gene: TRBV25-1
CDR3 protein: CASTPGLAAFGTQYF

J gene: TRBJ1-4
V gene: TRBV20-1
CDR3 protein: CSARGREKLFF

J gene: TRBJ2-3
V gene: TRBV19
CDR3 protein: CASSSPRGQGRTDTQYF

J gene: TRBJ2-4
V gene: TRBV4-2
CDR3 protein: CASSQELTSGAKNIQYF

J gene: TRBJ2-1
V gene: TRBV15
CDR3 protein: CATSREVGSNYNEQFF

J gene: TRBJ1-5
V gene: TRBV3-1
CDR3 protein: CASSQASGAPQHF

J gene: TRBJ1-1
V gene: TRBV4-2
CDR3 protein: CASSQAPRSGWTEAFF

J gene: TRBJ1-2
V gene: TRBV5-1
CDR3 protein: CASTDPRDRAQGYTF

J gene: TRBJ1-2
V gene: TRBV10-2
CDR3 protein: CASSEARRGAYGYTF

J gene: TRBJ2-5
V gene: TRBV6-1
CDR3 protein: CASSPGLAGGYQETQYF

J gene: TRBJ2-5
V gene: TRBV11-2
CDR3 protein: CASSLDPIALGQETQYF

J gene: TRBJ2-5
V gene: TRBV11-3
CDR3 protein: CASSSSSTETQYF

J gene: TRBJ2-7
V gene: TRBV28
CDR3 protein: CASVQGAGYEQYF

J gene: TRBJ2-1
V gene: TRBV6-5
CDR3 protein: CASSYSGGGPGRGQFF

J gene: TRBJ2-3
V gene: TRBV27
CDR3 protein: CASSLAPKDTQYF

J gene: TRBJ2-3
V gene: TRBV10-2
CDR3 protein: CASSVAGGGTDTQYF

J gene: TRBJ1-1
V gene: TRBV12-3/TRBV12-4
CDR3 protein: CASSPGTGGTEAFF

J gene: TRBJ2-5
V gene: TRBV5-1
CDR3 protein: CASSLITSGKRGETQYF